The next 28 T cell receptor beta chains were all read from a single sample in a study of blood T cell repertoires in COVID-19. Sequencing was performed with immunoSEQ multiplex PCR; in TCRdb, only in-frame clones are kept and a portion is missing. The data contain roughly 300,000 clones, 83% of them seen just once; the ten biggest clones take up approximately 1.2%. The material sequenced was peripheral blood. Source of these receptors: a woman aged 45-65 years with acute or convalescent COVID-19.

The rearrangement joins TRBV10-3 to TRBJ2-6, with 8 bases fitting TRBD1. This CDR3 is 16 amino acids long. The J segment lost 2 bases and the V segment lost 3 bases, leaving 3 bases of the junction unmatched. Germline V CDR1 and CDR2: ENHRY, SYGVKD. The CDR3 loop reads CAISDLDRAGANVLTF. The CDR3 DNA sequence: TGTGCCATCAGTGATTTGGACAGGGCTGGGGCCAACGTCCTGACTTTC.

The chain uses TRBV27 and TRBJ1-2, with 8 bases matching TRBD1. The CDR3 spans 14 residues. After removal of 5 bases from V and 8 bases from J, the junction contained 10 bases not matched to a gene. Germline assignment: CDR1 MNHEY and CDR2 SMNVEV (reference sequence). The CDR3 bases are TGTGCCAGCAGTGCAAGAGGACAGGGTCAAGGCTACACCTTC. It is translated as CASSARGQGQGYTF.

The J gene is TRBJ2-1, the V gene TRBV18; 7 positions agree with TRBD1. Germline trimming cut 4 bases from V and 8 bases from J; bases unmatched to any gene: 2. The CDR3 has 12 residues. Germline CDR1 and CDR2: KGHSH and LQKENI. The CDR3 is CASSRDRDEQFF. CDR3 DNA: TGTGCCAGCTCACGCGACAGGGATGAGCAGTTCTTC. Based on the CDR3 plus reference TRBV18 and TRBJ2-1, the full variable domain is NAGVMQNPRHLVRRRGQEARLRCSPMKGHSHVYWYRQLPEEGLKFMVYLQKENIIDESGMPKERFSAEFPKEGPSILRIQQVVRGDSAAYFCASSRDRDEQFFGPGTRLTVL.

The genes are TRBV4-1 and TRBJ1-6; D possibly corresponds to TRBD1 (5 bases). Germline CDR1 reads MGHRA; CDR2 reads YSYEKL. Trimming left V 1 base short and J 4 bases short, with 14 bases between. This CDR3 spans 17 amino acids. The CDR3 bases are TGCGCCAGCAGCCAAGTAGGGTCAGGGAGGTATAATTCACCCCTCCACTTT. Amino acid sequence: CASSQVGSGRYNSPLHF.

The V and J genes are TRBV5-4 and TRBJ1-3; TRBD1 agrees at 9 bases. Germline CDR1 SGHNT, CDR2 YYREEE (reference sequence). The CDR3 has 17 amino acids. The J segment lost 3 bases and the V segment lost 4 bases, leaving 11 bases of the junction unmatched. In DNA form, the CDR3 reads TGTGCCAGCAGCCCCGCTAACAGGGGGCTAGGTGGAAACACCATATATTTT. It codes for CASSPANRGLGGNTIYF.

The rearrangement links TRBV19 to TRBJ1-1, with 11 positions matching TRBD1. The CDR3 contains 18 residues. Germline V CDR1 and CDR2: LNHDA, SQIVND (reference sequence). The ends lost 5 bases at V and 6 bases at J; junction bases unmatched: 17. The CDR3 DNA sequence: TGTGCCAGTAGTTTCGCCCGACCCGGACAGGGGGCCAGGGCTGAAGCTTTCTTT. This translates into CASSFARPGQGARAEAFF.

The J gene is TRBJ1-5, the V gene TRBV6-1; D perhaps matches TRBD1 (5 bases). Per the germline V gene, CDR1 is MNHNS and CDR2 is SASEGT. V shed 0 bases and J shed 0 bases, with 6 bases lying between them. The CDR3 consists of 15 residues. CDR3 DNA: TGTGCCAGCAGTGAAGCGGGGCTTAGCAATCAGCCCCAGCATTTT. This gives the protein CASSEAGLSNQPQHF.

This chain links TRBV19 with TRBJ1-1; 7 bases are shared with TRBD1. The germline gives CDR1 LNHDA, CDR2 SQIVND (reference sequence). The CDR3 runs to 13 residues. The V segment lost 5 bases and the J segment 5 bases; nucleotides outside the gene matches: 5. The CDR3, as DNA: TGTGCCAGTAGTGGGACAGCGTGGACTGAAGCTTTCTTT. Its protein is CASSGTAWTEAFF.

The rearrangement links TRBV18 to TRBJ1-4; no definite D call. The CDR3 totals 14 residues. The germline V gene has CDR1 KGHSH and CDR2 LQKENI. V lost 6 bases and J 7 bases, leaving 15 bases between the germline ends. Here the CDR3 reads CASSSGAKGEKLFF. DNA for the CDR3: TGTGCCAGCTCCTCGGGAGCAAAAGGTGAAAAACTGTTTTTT.

J is TRBJ1-1 and V is TRBV18; D remains unclear. The germline V gene encodes CDR1 KGHSH and CDR2 LQKENI. Trimming took off 0 bases at V and 1 base at J, with 12 bases between the two ends. The CDR3 spans 16 residues. The CDR3 protein is CASSPPAGGRNTEAFF. Written as DNA, the CDR3 is TGTGCCAGCTCACCACCGGCCGGAGGGAGGAACACTGAAGCTTTCTTT. The variable domain in full, with the rest retrieved from reference TRBV18 and TRBJ1-1, is NAGVMQNPRHLVRRRGQEARLRCSPMKGHSHVYWYRQLPEEGLKFMVYLQKENIIDESGMPKERFSAEFPKEGPSILRIQQVVRGDSAAYFCASSPPAGGRNTEAFFGQGTRLTVV.

The J gene is TRBJ2-1, the V gene TRBV6-6; D perhaps matches TRBD1 (5 bases). V was clipped by 4 bases and J by 4 bases, with 8 bases between them. CDR1 MNHNY and CDR2 SVGAGI come from the germline V gene (reference sequence). The CDR3 runs to 13 residues. CDR3 DNA sequence: TGTGCCAGCAGTTCTCGACAGTACAATGAGCAGTTCTTC. Residues: CASSSRQYNEQFF.

There are a few counts of this clone. The chain joins TRBV2 to TRBJ1-4, with D possibly TRBD1 on 5 matching bases. The CDR3 has 15 amino acids. Looked up from germline, CDR1 is SNHLY and CDR2 is FYNNEI. V lost 3 bases and J 8 bases, leaving 16 bases between the germline ends. In DNA form, the CDR3 reads TGTGCCAGCAGTGAGACGCAGGGAGGGAGGGAAAAACTGTTTTTT. It encodes CASSETQGGREKLFF.

The genes are TRBV14 and TRBJ1-1, with TRBD1 matching over 7 bases. The CDR3 totals 14 residues. V lost 7 bases and J lost 3; bases outside the gene matches: 8. Germline V gives CDR1 SGHDN, CDR2 FVKESK. CDR3 in DNA: TGTGCCAGCATATTACAGGGGTTGCACACTGAAGCTTTCTTT. Residues: CASILQGLHTEAFF.

V gene TRBV5-6 combines with J gene TRBJ1-1, with 7 bases identical to TRBD1. The J segment lost 3 bases and the V segment lost 0 bases, leaving 5 bases of the junction unmatched. The CDR3 covers 15 residues. Germline assignment: CDR1 SGHDT and CDR2 YYEEEE. CDR3 in DNA: TGTGCCAGCAGCTTGGTGAGAGGGGGCGACACTGAAGCTTTCTTT. It encodes CASSLVRGGDTEAFF.

The rearrangement uses TRBV3-1 (or the pseudogene TRBV3-2) and TRBJ2-1; 7 bases are a match to TRBD2. The CDR3 length is 16 residues. J lost 0 bases, V lost 4 bases, and 6 bases had no gene match. Germline CDR1 and CDR2: LGHDT and YNNKEL (reference sequence). CDR3 sequence: CASSPQRGPSYNEQFF. The DNA of the CDR3 is TGTGCCAGCAGCCCACAGCGGGGACCCTCCTACAATGAGCAGTTCTTC.

The chain uses TRBV30 and TRBJ1-5; TRBD1 matches at 10 bases. There are 16 residues in the CDR3. After removal of 1 base from V and 2 bases from J, the junction contained 5 bases not matched to a gene. Germline V gene lookup returns CDR1 GTSNPN and CDR2 SVGIG (reference sequence). The CDR3 nucleotides read TGTGCCTGGAGTGCCACCGGGACAGGGGGCAATCAGCCCCAGCATTTT. Translated, it gives CAWSATGTGGNQPQHF.

Here the CDR3 reads CASSIDRAGEETQYF. In nucleotides, the CDR3 is TGTGCCAGTAGTATAGATCGGGCAGGGGAAGAGACCCAGTACTTC. The rearrangement joins TRBV19 to TRBJ2-5; a possible D gene is TRBD1 (6 bases). The germline V gene has CDR1 LNHDA and CDR2 SQIVND (reference sequence). The CDR3 has 15 residues. Trimming took off 0 bases at V and 3 bases at J, with 11 bases between the two ends.

The J gene is TRBJ1-2, the V gene TRBV14, with D maybe TRBD1 (6 bases). CDR1 is SGHDN, CDR2 FVKESK, per germline. Trimming removed 8 bases at V and 4 bases at J, with 17 bases between. The CDR3 covers 14 residues. This chain's CDR3 is CASSSGGGLYGYTF. CDR3 nucleotides: TGTGCCAGCTCCTCCGGGGGGGGCCTCTATGGCTACACCTTC.

The rearrangement joins TRBV6-5 to TRBJ2-1; D may be TRBD2 (6 bases). Germline V gene sequence: CDR1 MNHEY, CDR2 SVGAGI. V lost 0 bases to trimming and J lost 2 bases, with 8 bases between them. The CDR3 spans 15 residues. The CDR3 nucleotides read TGTGCCAGCAGTTACTCACCTAGCGCCTACAATGAGCAGTTCTTC. It codes for CASSYSPSAYNEQFF.

The chain has TRBV2 and TRBJ1-1; the match to TRBD1 covers 7 bases. This CDR3 spans 14 amino acids. V shed 3 bases, J shed 1 base, and the junction held 2 bases outside the gene matches. The germline CDR1 and CDR2 sequences are SNHLY and FYNNEI. CDR3 sequence (DNA): TGTGCCAGCAGTGAGGGACAGCGGAACACTGAAGCTTTCTTT. Translation gives CASSEGQRNTEAFF.

This chain links TRBV21-1 with TRBJ1-4. TRBV21-1 is a documented pseudogene. The CDR3 length is 16 residues. The CDR3 DNA is TGTGCCAGCAGCAGAACTCCACGGGCAACTAATGAAAAACTGTTTTTT. Amino acid sequence: CASSRTPRATNEKLFF.

The rearrangement links TRBV6-5 to TRBJ2-5; TRBD2 matches 9 bases. V dropped 9 bases and J dropped 5; count of bases not matched to a gene: 10. Germline assignment: CDR1 MNHEY and CDR2 SVGAGI. This CDR3 has 14 residues. The CDR3 DNA sequence: TGTGCCAGTGGGACTAGCCAGAGGCAGGAGACCCAGTACTTC. Residues: CASGTSQRQETQYF.

The CDR3 loop is CSVEDPLLRNTIYF. CDR3 coding DNA: TGCAGCGTTGAAGATCCGTTACTGAGAAACACCATATATTTT. The gene calls are TRBV29-1 and TRBJ1-3; D unresolved. This CDR3 spans 14 amino acids. Germline CDR1 is SQVTM and CDR2 is ANQGSEA. Trimming took 0 bases from V and 5 from J, leaving 11 bases between them.

V usage is TRBV25-1 and J usage is TRBJ1-1; D is perhaps TRBD1 (6 bases). The V and J ends lost 0 bases and 4 bases respectively, with 9 bases between them. This CDR3 has 14 amino acids. Germline values: CDR1 MGHDK, CDR2 SYGVNS. CDR3 protein: CASSEYLDSTEAFF. Here the CDR3 DNA reads TGTGCCAGCAGTGAATATCTGGACAGCACTGAAGCTTTCTTT.

V is TRBV6-6 and J is TRBJ1-2; TRBD1 agrees at 12 bases. The germline gives CDR1 MNHNY, CDR2 SVGAGI (reference sequence). V lost 6 bases to trimming and J lost 8 bases; unmatched junction nucleotides: 7. The CDR3 length is 14 residues. The CDR3 is CASSRGQGARGYTF. The CDR3 DNA reads TGTGCCAGCAGCCGGGGACAGGGGGCGAGGGGCTACACCTTC.

This chain uses TRBV14 with TRBJ2-1; 9 bases line up with TRBD2. From germline, CDR1 is SGHDN and CDR2 FVKESK. Losses at the gene ends were 4 bases for V and 7 bases for J; bases not matched to a gene: 8. This CDR3 has 15 amino acids. CDR3 amino acids: CASSLPSGINNEQFF. CDR3 coding DNA: TGTGCCAGCAGCCTGCCTAGCGGGATAAATAATGAGCAGTTCTTC.

This clone was detected only a few times. The chain couples TRBV12-3 or TRBV12-4 to TRBJ2-4; no clear D. The V and J ends lost 6 bases and 5 bases respectively, with 8 bases between them. The CDR3 is made up of 12 amino acids. CDR3 bases: TGTGCCAGCAGGAGGAGCGAAAACATTCAGTACTTC. Its translation: CASRRSENIQYF.

In this sample, this clone turned up a few times. The chain joins TRBV5-4 to TRBJ2-1, with 10 bases lining up with TRBD2. Germline CDR1 SGHNT, CDR2 YYREEE (reference sequence). With V trimmed by 5 bases and J by 0 bases, 8 bases remained unmatched. The CDR3 covers 17 residues. CDR3 sequence: CASRASGGSSSYNEQFF. CDR3 coding DNA: TGTGCCAGCAGGGCTAGCGGGGGCTCTAGCTCCTACAATGAGCAGTTCTTC.